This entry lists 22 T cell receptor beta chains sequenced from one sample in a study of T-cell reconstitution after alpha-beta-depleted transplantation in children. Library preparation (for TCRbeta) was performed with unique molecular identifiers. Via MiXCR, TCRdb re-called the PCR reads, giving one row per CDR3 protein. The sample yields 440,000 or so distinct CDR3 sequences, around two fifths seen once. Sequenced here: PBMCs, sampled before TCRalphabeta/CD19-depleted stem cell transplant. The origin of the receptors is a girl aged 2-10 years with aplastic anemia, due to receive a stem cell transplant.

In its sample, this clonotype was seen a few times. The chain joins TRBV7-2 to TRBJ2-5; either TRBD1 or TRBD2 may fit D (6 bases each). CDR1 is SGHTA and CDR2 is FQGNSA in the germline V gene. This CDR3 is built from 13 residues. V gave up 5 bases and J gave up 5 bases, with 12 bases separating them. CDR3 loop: CASSPGARETQYF. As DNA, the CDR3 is TGTGCCAGCAGCCCGGGGGCGAGGGAGACCCAGTACTTC.

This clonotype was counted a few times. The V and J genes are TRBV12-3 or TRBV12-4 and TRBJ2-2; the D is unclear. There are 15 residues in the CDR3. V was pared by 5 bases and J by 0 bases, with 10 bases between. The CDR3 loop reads CASSRRAANTGELFF. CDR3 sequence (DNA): TGTGCCAGCAGTCGACGGGCAGCGAACACCGGGGAGCTGTTTTTT.

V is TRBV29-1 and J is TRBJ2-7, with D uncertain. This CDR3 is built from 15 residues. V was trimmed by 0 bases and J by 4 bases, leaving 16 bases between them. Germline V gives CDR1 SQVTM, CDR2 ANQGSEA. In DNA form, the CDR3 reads TGCAGCGTTGAAGAGCCCGGAGAGGAACCATACGAGCAGTACTTC. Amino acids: CSVEEPGEEPYEQYF.

The CDR3 nucleotides are TGCAGTGCTAGAGCCGGGACAGGGGAAGGGTCCCAGCATTTT. Amino acid sequence: CSARAGTGEGSQHF. The V call is TRBV20-1, the J call TRBJ1-5; 10 bases map to TRBD1. The CDR3 consists of 14 residues. The germline CDR1 and CDR2 sequences are DFQATT and SNEGSKA (reference sequence). V was clipped by 1 base and J by 11 bases; unmatched bases: 8.

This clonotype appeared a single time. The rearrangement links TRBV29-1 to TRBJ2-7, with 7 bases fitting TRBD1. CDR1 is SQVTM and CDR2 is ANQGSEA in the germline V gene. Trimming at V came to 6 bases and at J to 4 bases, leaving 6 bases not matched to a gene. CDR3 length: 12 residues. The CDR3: CSVRDSDYEQYF. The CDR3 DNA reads TGCAGCGTCCGGGACAGTGATTACGAGCAGTACTTC.

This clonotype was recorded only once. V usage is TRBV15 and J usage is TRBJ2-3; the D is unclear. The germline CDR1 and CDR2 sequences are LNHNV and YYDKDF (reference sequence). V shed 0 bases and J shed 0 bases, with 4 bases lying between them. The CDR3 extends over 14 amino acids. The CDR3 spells CATSRELSTDTQYF. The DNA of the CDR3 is TGTGCCACCAGCAGAGAGTTAAGCACAGATACGCAGTATTTT.

CDR3 in DNA: TGTGCCAGCAGTTCCTCCTCCCTTAGCGGGGGGGGAACAGATACGCAGTATTTT. This encodes CASSSSSLSGGGTDTQYF. The chain couples TRBV28 to TRBJ2-3; 11 nucleotides agree with TRBD2. This CDR3 spans 18 amino acids. The V and J ends lost 4 bases and 3 bases, in that order; junction bases with no gene match: 12. The V gene's germline CDR1 is MDHEN and CDR2 SYDVKM.

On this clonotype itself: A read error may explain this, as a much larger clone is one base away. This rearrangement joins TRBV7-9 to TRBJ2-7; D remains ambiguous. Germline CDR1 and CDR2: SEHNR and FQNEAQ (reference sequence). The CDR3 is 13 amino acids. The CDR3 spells CASSLAGPYEQSF. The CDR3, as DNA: TGTGCCAGCAGCTTAGCTGGACCCTACGAGCAGTCCTTC.

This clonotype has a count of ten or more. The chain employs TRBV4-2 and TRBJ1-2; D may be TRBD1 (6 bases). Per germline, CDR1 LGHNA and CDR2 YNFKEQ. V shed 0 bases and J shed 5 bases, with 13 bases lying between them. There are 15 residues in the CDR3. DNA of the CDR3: TGTGCCAGCAGCCAAGATACAGGGAGGAAGTATGGCTACACCTTC. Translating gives CASSQDTGRKYGYTF.

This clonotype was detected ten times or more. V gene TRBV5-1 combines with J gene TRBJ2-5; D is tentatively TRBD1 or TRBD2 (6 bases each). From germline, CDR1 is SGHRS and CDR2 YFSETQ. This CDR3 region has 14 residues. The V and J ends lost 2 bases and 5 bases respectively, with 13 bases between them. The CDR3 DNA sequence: TGCGCCAGCAGCTTCTGGGGGGCAGGGGAGACCCAGTACTTC. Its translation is CASSFWGAGETQYF.

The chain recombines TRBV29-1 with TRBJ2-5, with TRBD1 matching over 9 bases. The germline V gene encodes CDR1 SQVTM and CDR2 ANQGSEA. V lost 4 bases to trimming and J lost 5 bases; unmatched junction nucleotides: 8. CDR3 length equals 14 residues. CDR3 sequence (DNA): TGCAGCGTTGGGATACAGGGGGCCGGCGAGACCCAGTACTTC. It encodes CSVGIQGAGETQYF.

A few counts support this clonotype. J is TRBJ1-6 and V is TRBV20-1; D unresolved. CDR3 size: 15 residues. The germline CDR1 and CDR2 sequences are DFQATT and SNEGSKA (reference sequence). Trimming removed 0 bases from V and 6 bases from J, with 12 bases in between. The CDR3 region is CSARDLKQPNSPLHF. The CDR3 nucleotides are TGCAGTGCTAGAGACCTAAAACAGCCTAATTCACCCCTCCACTTT.

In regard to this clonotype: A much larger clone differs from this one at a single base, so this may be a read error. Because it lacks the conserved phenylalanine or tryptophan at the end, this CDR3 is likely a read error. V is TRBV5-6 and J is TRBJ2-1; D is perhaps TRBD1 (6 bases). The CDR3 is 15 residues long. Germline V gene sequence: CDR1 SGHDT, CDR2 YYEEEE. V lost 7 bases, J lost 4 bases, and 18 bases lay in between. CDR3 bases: TGTGCCAGCCTTCCCACCGGGACACCGTACAATGAGCAGTTCTTG. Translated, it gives CASLPTGTPYNEQFL.

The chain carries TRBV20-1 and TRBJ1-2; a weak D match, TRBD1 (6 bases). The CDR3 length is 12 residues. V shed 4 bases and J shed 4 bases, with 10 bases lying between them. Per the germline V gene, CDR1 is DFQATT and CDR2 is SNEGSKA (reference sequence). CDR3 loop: CSAKRGGYGYTF. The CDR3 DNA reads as TGCAGTGCTAAAAGGGGGGGCTATGGCTACACCTTC.

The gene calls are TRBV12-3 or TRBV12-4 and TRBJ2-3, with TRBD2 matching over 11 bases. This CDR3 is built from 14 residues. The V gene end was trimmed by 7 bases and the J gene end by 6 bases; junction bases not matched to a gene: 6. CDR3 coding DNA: TGTGCCAGCACTTCTAGCGGGGGGTCTGATACGCAGTATTTT. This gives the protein CASTSSGGSDTQYF.

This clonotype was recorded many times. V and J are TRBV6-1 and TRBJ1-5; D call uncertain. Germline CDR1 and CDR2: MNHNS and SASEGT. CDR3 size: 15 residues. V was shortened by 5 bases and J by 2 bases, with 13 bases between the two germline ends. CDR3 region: CASSQVWGGNQPQHF. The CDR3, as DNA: TGTGCCAGCAGTCAAGTGTGGGGAGGCAATCAGCCCCAGCATTTT.

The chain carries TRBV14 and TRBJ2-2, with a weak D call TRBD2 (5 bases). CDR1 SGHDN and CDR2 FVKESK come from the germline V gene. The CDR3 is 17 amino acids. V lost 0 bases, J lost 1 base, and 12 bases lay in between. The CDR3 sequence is CASSQDLRAWNTGELFF. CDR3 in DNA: TGTGCCAGCAGCCAAGATTTGCGGGCGTGGAACACCGGGGAGCTGTTTTTT.

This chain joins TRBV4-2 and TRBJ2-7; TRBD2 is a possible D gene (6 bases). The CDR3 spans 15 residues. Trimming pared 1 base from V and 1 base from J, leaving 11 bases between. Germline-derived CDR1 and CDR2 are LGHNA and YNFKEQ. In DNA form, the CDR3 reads TGTGCCAGCAGCCAAGCCCTGGGAGGATCCTACGAGCAGTACTTC. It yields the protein CASSQALGGSYEQYF.

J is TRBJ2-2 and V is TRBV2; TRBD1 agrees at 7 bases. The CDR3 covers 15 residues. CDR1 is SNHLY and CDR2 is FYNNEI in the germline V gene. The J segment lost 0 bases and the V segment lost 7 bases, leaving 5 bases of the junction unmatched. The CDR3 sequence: CASNSQGSNTGELFF. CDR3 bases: TGTGCCAGCAACTCACAGGGGTCGAACACCGGGGAGCTGTTTTTT.

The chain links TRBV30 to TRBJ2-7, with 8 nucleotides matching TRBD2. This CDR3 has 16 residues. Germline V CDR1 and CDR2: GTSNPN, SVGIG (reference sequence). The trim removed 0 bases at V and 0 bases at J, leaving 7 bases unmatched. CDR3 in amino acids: CAWSVALAEHSYEQYF. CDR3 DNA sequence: TGTGCCTGGAGTGTAGCACTAGCGGAGCACTCCTACGAGCAGTACTTC.

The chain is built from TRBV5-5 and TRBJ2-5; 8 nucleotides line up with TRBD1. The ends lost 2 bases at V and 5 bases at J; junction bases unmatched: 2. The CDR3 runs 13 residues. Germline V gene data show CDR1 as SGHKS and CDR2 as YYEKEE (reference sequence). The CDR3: CASSLQGGETQYF. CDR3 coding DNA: TGTGCCAGCAGCTTACAGGGGGGCGAGACCCAGTACTTC. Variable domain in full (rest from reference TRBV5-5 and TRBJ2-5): DAGVTQSPTHLIKTRGQQVTLRCSPISGHKSVSWYQQVLGQGPQFIFQYYEKEERGRGNFPDRFSARQFPNYSSELNVNALLLGDSALYLCASSLQGGETQYFGPGTRLLVL.

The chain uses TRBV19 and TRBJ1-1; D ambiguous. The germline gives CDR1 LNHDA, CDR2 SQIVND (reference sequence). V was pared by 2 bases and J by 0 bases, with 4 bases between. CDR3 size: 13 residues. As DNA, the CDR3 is TGTGCCAGTAGTATATCCCTGAACACTGAAGCTTTCTTT. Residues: CASSISLNTEAFF.